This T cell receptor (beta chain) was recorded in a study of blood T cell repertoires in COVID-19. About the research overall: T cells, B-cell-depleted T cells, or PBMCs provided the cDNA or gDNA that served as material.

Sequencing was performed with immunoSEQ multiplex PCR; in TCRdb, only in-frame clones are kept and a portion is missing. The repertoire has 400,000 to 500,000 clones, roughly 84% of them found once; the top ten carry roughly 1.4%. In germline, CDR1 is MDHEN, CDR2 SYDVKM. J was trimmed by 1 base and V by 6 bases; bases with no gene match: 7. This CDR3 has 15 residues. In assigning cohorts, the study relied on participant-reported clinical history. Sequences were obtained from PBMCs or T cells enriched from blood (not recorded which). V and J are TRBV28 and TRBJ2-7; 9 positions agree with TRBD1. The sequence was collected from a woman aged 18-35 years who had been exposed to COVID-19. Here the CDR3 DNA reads TGTGCCAGCAGCAGAACAGGGGGCGCTTCCTACGAGCAGTACTTC. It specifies CASSRTGGASYEQYF.